This T cell receptor (beta chain) was profiled in a study of identical twins. This clonotype was observed a handful of times. TCRdb redid the calling of the 5' RACE reads with MiXCR, one entry per CDR3 protein. This sample has roughly 700,000 distinct CDR3 sequences; more than 6.5% occur once, and the top ten carry around 0.95%. CDR1 and CDR2 from the germline V gene are SGHRS and YFSETQ. V lost 0 bases, J lost 6 bases, and 10 bases stayed unmatched. The CDR3 extends over 17 amino acids. These data were likewise used in another study, on yellow fever vaccine responses in identical twins.

Sequencing was done on a sample of PBMCs. The sequence was collected from a woman between 18 and 29 years old in good health. The J gene is TRBJ2-7, the V gene TRBV5-1, with TRBD1 matching over 12 bases. The CDR3 coding sequence is TGCGCCAGCAGCTTGGTTCCGCCGGGACAGGGGGCTATCGAGCAGTACTTC. As protein: CASSLVPPGQGAIEQYF. Variable domain in full (rest from reference TRBV5-1 and TRBJ2-7): KAGVTQTPRYLIKTRGQQVTLSCSPISGHRSVSWYQQTPGQGLQFLFEYFSETQRNKGNFPGRFSGRQFSNSRSEMNVSTLELGDSALYLCASSLVPPGQGAIEQYFGPGTRLTVT.